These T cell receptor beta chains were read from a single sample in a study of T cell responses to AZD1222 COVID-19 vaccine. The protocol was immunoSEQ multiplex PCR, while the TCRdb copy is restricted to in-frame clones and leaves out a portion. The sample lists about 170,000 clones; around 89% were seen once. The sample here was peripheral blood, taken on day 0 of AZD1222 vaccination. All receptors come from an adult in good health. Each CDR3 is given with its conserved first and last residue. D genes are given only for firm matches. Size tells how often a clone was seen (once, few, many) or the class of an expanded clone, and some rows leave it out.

CASSQGQTYDEQYF	TGTGCCAGCAGCCAAGGCCAGACCTACGACGAGCAGTACTTC	NA	NA	TRBV3-1/TRBV3-2	TRBJ2-7
CASRSQGSGANVLTF	TGTGCCAGCAGGTCACAGGGCTCTGGGGCCAACGTCCTGACTTTC	NA	once	TRBV6-6	TRBJ2-6
CASSIRSRGLGNEQFF	TGCGCCAGCAGCATACGGTCGCGGGGATTGGGCAATGAGCAGTTCTTC	NA	NA	TRBV4-1	TRBJ2-1
CASSLIKGRSSGNTIYF	TGTGCCAGCAGTCTCATAAAAGGACGGAGCTCTGGAAACACCATATATTTT	NA	NA	TRBV6-2/TRBV6-3	TRBJ1-3
CASSLEGSGGYTF	TGTGCCAGCAGCTTGGAGGGGTCAGGTGGCTACACCTTC	NA	NA	TRBV7-9	TRBJ1-2
CASSDRGNEQFF	TGTGCCAGCAGTGACAGGGGCAATGAGCAGTTCTTC	TRBD1	NA	TRBV27	TRBJ2-1
CASSPQGVGGEKLFF	TGTGCCAGCAGCCCGCAGGGCGTTGGGGGGGAAAAACTGTTTTTT	NA	NA	TRBV3-1/TRBV3-2	TRBJ1-4
CASSLSKLGTEAFF	TGTGCCAGCAGTCTGAGTAAACTGGGCACTGAAGCTTTCTTT	NA	NA	TRBV6-5	TRBJ1-1
CATSRGQVISNQPQHF	TGTGCCACCAGCAGAGGACAGGTGATTAGCAATCAGCCCCAGCATTTT	NA	NA	TRBV15	TRBJ1-5
CASSLDGQGQYEQYF	TGTGCCAGCAGCTTGGACGGGCAGGGGCAGTACGAGCAGTACTTC	NA	NA	TRBV5-5	TRBJ2-7
CATTINPATNEKLFF	TGTGCCACCACCATAAATCCTGCAACTAATGAAAAACTGTTTTTT	NA	NA	TRBV15	TRBJ1-4
CASSQYVDLGTGELFF	TGTGCCAGCAGCCAATATGTGGATTTGGGCACCGGGGAGCTGTTTTTT	NA	NA	TRBV3-1/TRBV3-2	TRBJ2-2
CATRVGSYTF	TGTGCCACTCGTGTGGGGAGCTACACCTTC	NA	NA	TRBV2	TRBJ1-2
CASSGSAVPDPYEQYF	TGTGCCAGCAGCGGTTCGGCAGTACCCGATCCCTACGAGCAGTACTTC	NA	NA	TRBV7-9	TRBJ2-7
CASRLSGDRQTQYF	TGTGCAAGTCGCTTAAGTGGGGACAGACAGACCCAGTACTTC	NA	NA	TRBV12-2	TRBJ2-5
CASSPVEGDFYGYTF	TGTGCCAGCAGCCCAGTAGAAGGGGACTTTTATGGCTACACCTTC	NA	NA	TRBV6-5	TRBJ1-2
CASFDGGASSYNEQFF	TGTGCCAGTTTCGACGGGGGGGCCTCATCCTACAATGAGCAGTTCTTC	TRBD2	NA	TRBV19	TRBJ2-1
CASSQRGGEQYF	TGTGCCAGCAGCCAACGAGGGGGCGAGCAGTACTTC	NA	NA	TRBV3-1/TRBV3-2	TRBJ2-7
CASSLRNRVVGTEAFF	TGTGCCAGCAGCCTACGCAACAGGGTGGTCGGCACTGAAGCTTTCTTT	NA	once	TRBV2	TRBJ1-1
CASSQGGRRTGRETQYF	TGTGCCAGCAGCCAGGGTGGTAGGAGGACCGGGCGAGAGACCCAGTACTTC	NA	NA	TRBV7-3	TRBJ2-5
CASRTRQGSLGGYTF	TGTGCCAGTAGGACTCGACAGGGATCTTTGGGTGGCTACACCTTC	TRBD1	NA	TRBV19	TRBJ1-2
CASRDRGIGELFF	TGTGCCAGCCGGGACAGGGGAATCGGGGAGCTGTTTTTT	TRBD1	NA	TRBV25-1	TRBJ2-2
CASSHRTGGGTEAFF	TGTGCCAGTAGTCACCGGACAGGTGGGGGCACTGAAGCTTTCTTT	TRBD1	NA	TRBV19	TRBJ1-1
CASRSRTGTETQYF	TGTGCCAGCAGATCACGTACAGGGACGGAGACCCAGTACTTC	NA	NA	TRBV5-4	TRBJ2-5
CASSGTSGTTDTQYF	TGTGCCAGCAGTGGGACTAGCGGTACGACAGATACGCAGTATTTT	TRBD2	NA	TRBV6-4	TRBJ2-3
CAISESGTSGDTYNEQFF	TGTGCCATCAGTGAGTCCGGGACTAGCGGGGATACATACAATGAGCAGTTCTTC	TRBD2	NA	TRBV10-3	TRBJ2-1
CATSRGQGSYGYTF	TGTGCCACCAGCAGAGGACAGGGCTCCTATGGCTACACCTTC	TRBD1	NA	TRBV15	TRBJ1-2
CATSDVGRNANTGELFF	TGTGCCACCAGTGATGTGGGTAGAAACGCGAACACCGGGGAGCTGTTTTTT	NA	NA	TRBV24-1	TRBJ2-2
CASSETGVQEAFF	TGTGCCAGCAGCGAGACAGGGGTTCAGGAAGCTTTCTTT	TRBD1	NA	TRBV9	TRBJ1-1
CASRSTGGPYGYTF	TGTGCCAGCAGGAGTACAGGCGGACCCTATGGCTACACCTTC	NA	NA	TRBV6-5	TRBJ1-2
CASSLGLTTDTQYF	TGTGCCAGCAGCTTGGGACTTACCACAGATACGCAGTATTTT	NA	NA	TRBV13	TRBJ2-3
CATGSGETSLGANVLTF	TGCGCCACCGGATCCGGGGAAACCTCTTTGGGGGCCAACGTCCTGACTTTC	NA	NA	TRBV5-1	TRBJ2-6
CASSLTNRPAGGYTF	TGTGCCAGCAGCTTAACAAACAGACCCGCGGGTGGCTACACCTTC	NA	NA	TRBV7-2	TRBJ1-2
CASSHGTAKRGGPQETQYF	TGTGCCAGCAGCCACGGGACAGCGAAGCGGGGGGGCCCCCAAGAGACCCAGTACTTC	TRBD2	few	TRBV2	TRBJ2-5
CASSGTRDGYYEQYF	TGTGCCAGCAGTGGAACCCGGGACGGTTACTACGAGCAGTACTTC	NA	NA	TRBV6-2/TRBV6-3	TRBJ2-7
CASSEAGASSYNSPLHF	TGTGCCAGCAGTGAGGCAGGCGCGAGCTCCTATAATTCACCCCTCCACTTT	NA	NA	TRBV6-1	TRBJ1-6
CAWGDRFLEGYTF	TGTGCCTGGGGGGACAGATTTCTAGAGGGCTACACCTTC	TRBD1	NA	TRBV30	TRBJ1-2